The entry that follows covers one TCR beta chain sequence. No antigen is known for it. The data are from a study of brain T cells in children with intractable seizures. Surgery cases with the highest brain T cell transcript signatures were chosen for sequencing. Patients received at least one anti-epileptic drug before surgery. The data were produced by immunoSEQ multiplex PCR, yet TCRdb's version contains in-frame clones alone and is incomplete. The sample includes about 120,000 clones, roughly 94% of them seen just once. Germline CDR1 is SNHLY and CDR2 is FYNNEI. The V gene lost 6 bases and the J gene lost 6 bases, with 21 bases spanning the gap. The CDR3 is made up of 16 amino acids. Overall study findings and caveats: Pre- and post-surgery blood differed in depth, so pre-surgery absences may be undersampling. Patients' HCMV serostatus was unknown; virus specificity rests on CDR3 similarity alone.

Here the sequenced sample was peripheral blood, taken at surgery. This TCR was sampled from a boy younger than two with hemimegalencephaly and intractable seizures. The V and J genes are TRBV2 and TRBJ2-1, with a tentative D call TRBD2 (6 bases). The CDR3 nucleotides read TGTGCCAGCAGAAGCCTTGACGGAGGACTACGCAATGAGCAGTTCTTC. As protein: CASRSLDGGLRNEQFF.